This T cell receptor beta chain was found in a study of response to subunit inactivated influenza vaccine. After removal of 0 bases from V and 5 bases from J, the junction contained 5 bases not matched to a gene. CDR1 is ENHRY and CDR2 is SYGVKD in the germline V gene. The CDR3 length is 15 residues. Regarding the study as a whole: The authors proposed limited new T cell recruitment per seasonal influenza vaccination.

TCRdb recomputed calls from the RT-PCR reads with MiXCR, one row per CDR3 protein. The sample consists of about 500,000 distinct CDR3 sequences, about 15% of them appearing once. This clonotype has at least ten counts. Antigen: not known. The chain is built from TRBV10-3 and TRBJ2-7, with 9 bases lining up with TRBD2. Sample: CD4+ T cells sorted from PBMCs, taken roughly 24 months after vaccination. The sequence was obtained from a man aged 45-69 years who received an inactivated influenza vaccine. In nucleotides, the CDR3 is TGTGCCATCAGTGAGTCGATAGCGGGAGTCCACGAGCAGTACTTC. Translation gives CAISESIAGVHEQYF.